The T cell receptor beta chain described here comes from a study of CD8 T cells in Susac syndrome. Study at large: At the time of blood draw, patients with Susac syndrome were therapy-naive, receiving corticosteroids, or receiving intravenous immunoglobulin alone.

To note about this clonotype: Its antigen is unknown.

The germline V gene has CDR1 DFQATT and CDR2 SNEGSKA (reference sequence). The CDR3 totals 13 residues. Deletions cut 6 bases from V and 5 bases from J, with 16 bases between. Study conclusions and caveats: When the CD4+ T cell repertoires of patients with Susac syndrome were examined, they did not show any clonal expansion.

RNA amounts of roughly 0.45 to 1 ug underwent reverse transcription with random hexamers. Each CDR3 protein gets one entry after TCRdb re-called the immunoSEQ multiplex PCR reads with MiXCR. In the table there are 150,000 to 200,000 distinct CDR3 sequences, roughly 95% of which are singletons. The sample consisted of CD4+ T cells from PBMCs. The genes are TRBV20-1 and TRBJ1-2; D ambiguous. The receptor was derived from a human donor with Susac syndrome. The CDR3 nucleotides read TGCAGTGCAACGGACGATGTGGGGTATGGCTACACCTTC. Amino acids: CSATDDVGYGYTF.